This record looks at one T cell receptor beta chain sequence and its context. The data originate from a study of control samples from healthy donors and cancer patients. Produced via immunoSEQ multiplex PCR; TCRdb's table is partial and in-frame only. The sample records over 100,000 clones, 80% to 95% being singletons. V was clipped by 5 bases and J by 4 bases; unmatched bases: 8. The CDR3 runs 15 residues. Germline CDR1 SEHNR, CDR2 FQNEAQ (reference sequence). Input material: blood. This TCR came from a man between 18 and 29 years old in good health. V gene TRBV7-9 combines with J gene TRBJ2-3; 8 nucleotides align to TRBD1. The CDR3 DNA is TGTGCCAGCAGCCCGGACAGGGCGCGCGCAGATACGCAGTATTTT. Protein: CASSPDRARADTQYF. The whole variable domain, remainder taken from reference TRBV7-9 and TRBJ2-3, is DTGVSQNPRHKITKRGQNVTFRCDPISEHNRLYWYRQTLGQGPEFLTYFQNEAQLEKSRLLSDRFSAERPKGSFSTLEIQRTEQGDSAMYLCASSPDRARADTQYFGPGTRLTVL.